These 5 T cell receptor beta chains were all obtained from the same sample, sequenced in a study of CD4 T cells in relation to SARS-CoV-2 and coronaviruses. No antigens are known for them. The repertoire was sequenced with immunoSEQ multiplex PCR; TCRdb's copy has only in-frame clones and lacks some. This table has around 20,000 clones, 70% to 80% appearing once. Before the COVID-19 pandemic, during about 2010-2018, CD4+ T cells were taken from unexposed donors. The cells were cultured for less than twelve days before CD4+ T cells were isolated. Source material: CD4+ T cells from PBMCs, cultured in vitro. The source of these receptors is a human donor in good health.

The chain has TRBV24-1 and TRBJ1-4; D is ambiguous. This CDR3 comprises 16 residues. Between the trimmed V and J ends, which lost 8 bases and 0 bases, there was a span of 15 bases. Germline values: CDR1 KGHDR, CDR2 SFDVKD. CDR3 nucleotide sequence: TGTGCCACCACCGGTCCATTAGATACAACTAATGAAAAACTGTTTTTT. It codes for CATTGPLDTTNEKLFF.

This clone was counted only a few times. This chain uses TRBV30 with TRBJ2-7; possible D gene TRBD1, 6 bases. Germline-derived CDR1 and CDR2 are GTSNPN and SVGIG (reference sequence). This CDR3 region has 13 residues. The ends were cut back, 6 bases at V and 7 bases at J, with 19 bases in the middle. The CDR3 DNA is TGTGCCTGCCAGGGGCCAGCCAGAAGGGAGCAGTACTTC. As protein: CACQGPARREQYF.

The V call is TRBV7-2, the J call TRBJ1-4; D is unresolved. The CDR3 length is 13 residues. CDR1 and CDR2 from the germline V gene are SGHTA and FQGNSA. The germline V and J ends were trimmed by 5 bases and 8 bases, with 12 bases remaining between them. CDR3 amino acids: CASSPRPGEKLFF. The CDR3 DNA reads as TGTGCCAGCAGCCCGAGGCCGGGCGAAAAACTGTTTTTT.

This clone came up a few times. The CDR3 region is CASTSLDGEKLFF. The CDR3 bases are TGTGCCAGTACCTCTTTGGACGGTGAAAAACTGTTTTTT. This chain connects TRBV19 to TRBJ1-4; no firm D call. Germline loops: CDR1 LNHDA, CDR2 SQIVND (reference sequence). The CDR3 is 13 residues long. V lost 7 bases to trimming and J lost 7 bases, with 13 bases between them.

The J gene is TRBJ1-5, the V gene TRBV19, with a tentative D call TRBD1 (6 bases). V was cut by 5 bases and J by 0 bases, with 17 bases left in between. This CDR3 has 17 amino acids. From germline, CDR1 is LNHDA and CDR2 SQIVND (reference sequence). In DNA form, the CDR3 reads TGTGCCAGTAGTTTGGGTCCCAGGGGATATAGCAATCAGCCCCAGCATTTT. Its protein product is CASSLGPRGYSNQPQHF.